These T cell receptor beta chains were read from a single sample in a study of long-term antiretroviral therapy in people with HIV. Data came from immunoSEQ multiplex PCR; TCRdb stores just in-frame clones and leaves some out. The sample consists of tens of thousands of clones, around 83% of them appearing once. The source material was unsorted PBMCs, sampled 0.7 years before starting antiretroviral therapy. The receptors originated from a man in his thirties or forties with HIV. Both conserved end residues are part of each CDR3.

TRBV4-1	TRBJ2-7	CASSQGPPGTGKGYEQYF
TRBV4-3	TRBJ2-2	CASSPYRVGELFF
TRBV13	TRBJ1-6	CASSSGTGGRNSPLHF
TRBV4-1	TRBJ2-7	CASSQDRSYEQYF
TRBV19	TRBJ2-3	CASSIRPAGIATDTQYF
TRBV7-2	TRBJ2-7	CASSPGTPLSYEQYF
TRBV7-3	TRBJ2-3	CASSFRVTDTQYF
TRBV28	TRBJ2-1	CASTKTGSYNEQFF
TRBV7-2	TRBJ1-2	CASSLAAGLSYTF
TRBV9	TRBJ1-4	CASSVYPKATNEKLFF
TRBV5-1	TRBJ1-1	CASSLAEGRGNTEAFF
TRBV5-8	TRBJ1-3	CASSLGDRDGNTIYF
TRBV30	TRBJ2-2	CAWSGLDTFNTGELFF
TRBV6-1	TRBJ1-2	CASSEALGGYGYTF
TRBV29-1	TRBJ1-1	CSVGPEAFF
TRBV28	TRBJ2-7	CASSLLTVPYEQYF
TRBV21-1	TRBJ2-2	CASSKRRRRTEGGALGGELFF
TRBV7-9	TRBJ1-6	CASTQSRDSPLHF
TRBV5-5	TRBJ1-2	CASSLRGAGNYGYTF
TRBV30	TRBJ2-2	CAGTVTGELFF